The clone carrying this T cell receptor (beta chain) was observed a handful of times. This entry belongs to a study of Ad26.COV2.S vaccination and SARS-CoV-2 variants. Using immunoSEQ multiplex PCR, the repertoire was profiled, and TCRdb retains in-frame clones only, with some absent. The table includes under 250,000 clones, approximately 90% detected once. Treatment indicated: roughly 18 received Ad26.COV2.S at low or high dose, single or two shots; several received placebo; per-sample allocation not given. The investigators took samples on day 63 after the first vaccine or placebo injection. This clonotype was obtained from a person aged 18-65 years who received the Ad26.COV2.S COVID-19 vaccine or a placebo. The source was peripheral blood, collected in a trial of Ad26.COV2.S vaccine versus placebo.

The CDR3 protein is CASSPKGGSYGYTF. The CDR3 DNA follows: TGCGCCAGCAGCCCCAAGGGGGGCAGCTATGGCTACACCTTC. The chain links TRBV4-3 to TRBJ1-2, with a weak D call TRBD1 (6 bases). CDR1 and CDR2 (germline): LGHNA, YSLEER. The CDR3 has 14 amino acids. Trimming cost V 4 bases and J 4 bases, with 13 bases left between them.